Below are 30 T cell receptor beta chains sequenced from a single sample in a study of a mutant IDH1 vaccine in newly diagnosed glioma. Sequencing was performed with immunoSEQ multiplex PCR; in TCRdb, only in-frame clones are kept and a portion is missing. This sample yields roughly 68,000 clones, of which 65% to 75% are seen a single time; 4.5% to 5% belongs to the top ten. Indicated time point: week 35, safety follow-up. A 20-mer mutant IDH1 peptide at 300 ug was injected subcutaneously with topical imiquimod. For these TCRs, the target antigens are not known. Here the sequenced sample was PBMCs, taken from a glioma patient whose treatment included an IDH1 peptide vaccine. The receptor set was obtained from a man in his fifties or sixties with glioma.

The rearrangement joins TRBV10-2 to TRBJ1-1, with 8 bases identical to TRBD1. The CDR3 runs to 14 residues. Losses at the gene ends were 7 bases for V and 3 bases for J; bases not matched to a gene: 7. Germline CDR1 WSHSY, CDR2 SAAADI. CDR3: CASTRDRTYTEAFF. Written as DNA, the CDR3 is TGCGCCAGCACCAGGGACAGGACTTACACTGAAGCTTTCTTT.

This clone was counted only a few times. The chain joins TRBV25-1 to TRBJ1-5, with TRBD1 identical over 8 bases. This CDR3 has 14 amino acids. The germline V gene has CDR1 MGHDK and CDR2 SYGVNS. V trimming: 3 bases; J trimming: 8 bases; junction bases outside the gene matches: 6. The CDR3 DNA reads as TGTGCCAGCAGTGAGTTGGCAGGGGGCAAGCCCCAGCATTTT. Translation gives CASSELAGGKPQHF. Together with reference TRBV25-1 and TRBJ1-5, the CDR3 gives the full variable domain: EADIYQTPRYLVIGTGKKITLECSQTMGHDKMYWYQQDPGMELHLIHYSYGVNSTEKGDLSSESTVSRIRTEHFPLTLESARPSHTSQYLCASSELAGGKPQHFGDGTRLSIL.

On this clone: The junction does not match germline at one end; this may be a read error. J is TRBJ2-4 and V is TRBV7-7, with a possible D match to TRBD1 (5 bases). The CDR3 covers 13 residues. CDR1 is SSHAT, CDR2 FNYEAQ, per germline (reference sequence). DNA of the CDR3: TGTGCTAGCAGCTCCGGGCAGGGTAACATTCAGTACTTC. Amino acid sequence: CASSSGQGNIQYF. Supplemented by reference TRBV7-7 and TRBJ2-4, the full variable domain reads GAGVSQSPRYKVTKRGQDVTLRCDPISSHATLYWYQQALGQGPEFLTYFNYEAQPDKSGLPSDRFSAERPEGSISTLTIQRTEQRDSAMYRCASSSGQGNIQYFGAGTRLSVL.

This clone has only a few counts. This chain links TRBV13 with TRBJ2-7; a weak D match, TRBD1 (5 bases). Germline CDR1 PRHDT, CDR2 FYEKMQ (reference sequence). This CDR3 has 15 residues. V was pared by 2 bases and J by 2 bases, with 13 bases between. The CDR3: CASSLTGRATYEQYF. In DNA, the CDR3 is TGTGCCAGCAGCTTAACGGGCAGGGCAACCTACGAGCAGTACTTC.

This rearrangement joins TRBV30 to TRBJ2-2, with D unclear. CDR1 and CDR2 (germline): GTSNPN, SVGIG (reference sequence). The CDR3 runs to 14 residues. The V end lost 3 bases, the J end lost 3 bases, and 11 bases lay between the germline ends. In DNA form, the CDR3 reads TGTGCCTGGAGACTCCGGGCCGACACCGGGGAGCTGTTTTTT. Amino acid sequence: CAWRLRADTGELFF.

DNA for the CDR3: TGCGCCAGCAGTGGACAGGGGACAACAGATACGCAGTATTTT. Its protein product is CASSGQGTTDTQYF. V usage is TRBV10-2 and J usage is TRBJ2-3, with 8 nucleotides matching TRBD1. V lost 4 bases, J lost 3 bases, and 3 bases stayed unmatched. The CDR3 is 14 amino acids. Germline CDR1 reads WSHSY; CDR2 reads SAAADI.

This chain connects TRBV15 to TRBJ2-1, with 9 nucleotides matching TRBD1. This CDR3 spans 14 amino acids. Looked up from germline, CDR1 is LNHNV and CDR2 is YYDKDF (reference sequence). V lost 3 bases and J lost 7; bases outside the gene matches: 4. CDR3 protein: CATSRDRGPNEQFF. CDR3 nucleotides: TGTGCCACCAGCAGGGACAGGGGTCCGAATGAGCAGTTCTTC.

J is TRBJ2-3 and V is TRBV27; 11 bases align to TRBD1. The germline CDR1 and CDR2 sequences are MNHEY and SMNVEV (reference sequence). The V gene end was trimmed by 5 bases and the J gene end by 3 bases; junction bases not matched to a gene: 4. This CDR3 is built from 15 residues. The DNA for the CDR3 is TGTGCCAGCAGTCCGGGGACAGGGGGAACAGATACGCAGTATTTT. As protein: CASSPGTGGTDTQYF.

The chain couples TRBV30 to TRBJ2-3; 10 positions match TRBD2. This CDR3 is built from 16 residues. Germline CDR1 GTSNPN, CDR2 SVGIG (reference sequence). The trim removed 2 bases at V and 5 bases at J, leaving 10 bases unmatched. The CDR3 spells CAWSPEAGGLRDTQYF. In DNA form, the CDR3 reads TGTGCCTGGAGTCCAGAAGCGGGGGGGCTAAGAGATACGCAGTATTTT.

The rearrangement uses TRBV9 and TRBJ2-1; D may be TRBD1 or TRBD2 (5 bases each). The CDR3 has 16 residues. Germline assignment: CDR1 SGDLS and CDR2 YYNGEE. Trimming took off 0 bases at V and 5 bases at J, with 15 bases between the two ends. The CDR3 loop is CASSVGLGTANNEQFF. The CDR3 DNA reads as TGTGCCAGCAGCGTAGGGCTCGGGACCGCAAACAATGAGCAGTTCTTC.

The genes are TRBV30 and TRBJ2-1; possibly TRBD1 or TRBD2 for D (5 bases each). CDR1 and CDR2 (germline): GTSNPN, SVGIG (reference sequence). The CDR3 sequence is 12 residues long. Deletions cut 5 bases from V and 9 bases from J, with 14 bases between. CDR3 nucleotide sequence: TGTGCCTGGGGAAGGGACCCCAGTGAGCAGTTCTTC. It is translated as CAWGRDPSEQFF.

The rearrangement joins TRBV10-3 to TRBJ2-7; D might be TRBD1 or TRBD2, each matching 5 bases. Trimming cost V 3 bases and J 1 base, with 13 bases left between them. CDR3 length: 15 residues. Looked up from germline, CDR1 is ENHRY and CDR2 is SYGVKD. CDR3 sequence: CAISDTGTPSYEQYF. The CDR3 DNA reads TGTGCCATCAGTGATACCGGGACGCCGTCCTACGAGCAGTACTTC.

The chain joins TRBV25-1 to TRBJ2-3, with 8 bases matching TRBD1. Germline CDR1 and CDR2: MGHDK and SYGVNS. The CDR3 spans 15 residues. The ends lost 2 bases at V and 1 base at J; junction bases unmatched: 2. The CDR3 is CASSEPGQGTDTQYF. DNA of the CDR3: TGTGCCAGCAGTGAACCGGGACAGGGCACAGATACGCAGTATTTT.

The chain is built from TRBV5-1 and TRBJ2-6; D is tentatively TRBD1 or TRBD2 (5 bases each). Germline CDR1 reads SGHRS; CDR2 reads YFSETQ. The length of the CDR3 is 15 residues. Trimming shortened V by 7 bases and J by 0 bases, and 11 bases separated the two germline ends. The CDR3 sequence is CASWGRTSGANVLTF. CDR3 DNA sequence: TGCGCCAGCTGGGGACGGACCTCTGGGGCCAACGTCCTGACTTTC.

The CDR3 DNA reads as TGTGCCATCAGTGAGTCTGCCGGGGCAGCCTACGAGCAGTACTTC. Amino acid sequence: CAISESAGAAYEQYF. The chain has TRBV10-3 and TRBJ2-7; D might be TRBD1 or TRBD2, each matching 5 bases. Germline V lookup: CDR1 ENHRY, CDR2 SYGVKD. The V end lost 0 bases, the J end lost 2 bases, and 11 bases lay between the germline ends. The CDR3 runs to 15 residues.

CDR3 region: CSVDAGYTEAFF. DNA for the CDR3: TGCAGCGTTGATGCAGGTTACACTGAAGCTTTCTTT. This chain links TRBV29-1 with TRBJ1-1, with D uncertain. The CDR3 runs to 12 residues. Per the germline V gene, CDR1 is SQVTM and CDR2 is ANQGSEA. V dropped 3 bases and J dropped 3 bases, with 8 bases sitting between them.

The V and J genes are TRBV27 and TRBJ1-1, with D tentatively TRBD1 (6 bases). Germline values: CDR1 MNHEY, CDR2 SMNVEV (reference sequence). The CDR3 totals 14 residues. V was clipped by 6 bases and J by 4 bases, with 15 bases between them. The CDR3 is CASSSRGRGTEAFF. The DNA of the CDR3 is TGTGCCAGCAGCAGCAGGGGTCGGGGCACTGAAGCTTTCTTT.

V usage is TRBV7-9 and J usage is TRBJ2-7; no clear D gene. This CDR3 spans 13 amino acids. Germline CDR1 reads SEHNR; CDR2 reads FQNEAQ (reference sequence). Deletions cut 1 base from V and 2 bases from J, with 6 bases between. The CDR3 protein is CASSLEPTYEQYF. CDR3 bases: TGTGCCAGCAGCTTAGAGCCAACCTACGAGCAGTACTTC.

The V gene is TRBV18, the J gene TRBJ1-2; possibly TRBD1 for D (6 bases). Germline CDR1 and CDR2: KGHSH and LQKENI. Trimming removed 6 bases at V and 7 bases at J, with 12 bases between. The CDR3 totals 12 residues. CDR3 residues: CASSTTGSGYTF. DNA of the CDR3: TGTGCCAGCTCGACAACAGGGAGTGGCTACACCTTC.

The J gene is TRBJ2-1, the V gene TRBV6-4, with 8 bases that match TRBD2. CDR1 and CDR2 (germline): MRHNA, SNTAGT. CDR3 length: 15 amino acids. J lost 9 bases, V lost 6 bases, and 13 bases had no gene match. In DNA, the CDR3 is TGTGCCAGCAGCACCGGGACGGGGGGGCTCGGTGAGCAGTTCTTC. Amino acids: CASSTGTGGLGEQFF.

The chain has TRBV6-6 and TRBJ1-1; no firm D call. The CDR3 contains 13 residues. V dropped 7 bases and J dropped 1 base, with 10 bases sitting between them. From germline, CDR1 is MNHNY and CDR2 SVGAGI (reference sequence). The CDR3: CASTEGQNTEAFF. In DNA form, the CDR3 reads TGTGCCAGCACGGAGGGCCAGAACACTGAAGCTTTCTTT.

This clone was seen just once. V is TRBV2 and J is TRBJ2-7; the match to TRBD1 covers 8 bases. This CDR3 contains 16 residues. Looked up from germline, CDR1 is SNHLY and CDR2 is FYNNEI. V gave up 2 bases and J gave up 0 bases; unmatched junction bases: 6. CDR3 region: CASSETGGKASYEQYF. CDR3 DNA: TGTGCCAGCAGTGAAACAGGGGGTAAGGCCTCCTACGAGCAGTACTTC.

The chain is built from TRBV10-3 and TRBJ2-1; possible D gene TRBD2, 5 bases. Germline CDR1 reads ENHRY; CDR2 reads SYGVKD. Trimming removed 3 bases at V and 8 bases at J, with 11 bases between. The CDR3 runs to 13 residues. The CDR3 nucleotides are TGTGCCATCAGTGACGGAGAAGCGGATGAGCAGTTCTTC. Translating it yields CAISDGEADEQFF.

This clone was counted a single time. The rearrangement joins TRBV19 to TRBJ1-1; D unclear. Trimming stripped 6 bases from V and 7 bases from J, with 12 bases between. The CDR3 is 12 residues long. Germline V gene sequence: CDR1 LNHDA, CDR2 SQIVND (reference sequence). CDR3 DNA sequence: TGTGCCAGTAGAGGAACCGATTATGAAGCTTTCTTT. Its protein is CASRGTDYEAFF. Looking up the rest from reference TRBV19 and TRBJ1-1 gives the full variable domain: DGGITQSPKYLFRKEGQNVTLSCEQNLNHDAMYWYRQDPGQGLRLIYYSQIVNDFQKGDIAEGYSVSREKKESFPLTVTSAQKNPTAFYLCASRGTDYEAFFGQGTRLTVV.

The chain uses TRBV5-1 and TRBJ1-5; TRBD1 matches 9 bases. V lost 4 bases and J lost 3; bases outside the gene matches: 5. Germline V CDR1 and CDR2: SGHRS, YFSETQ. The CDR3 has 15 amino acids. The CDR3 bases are TGCGCCAGCAGCGCCGGACAGGGGATCAATCAGCCCCAGCATTTT. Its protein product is CASSAGQGINQPQHF.

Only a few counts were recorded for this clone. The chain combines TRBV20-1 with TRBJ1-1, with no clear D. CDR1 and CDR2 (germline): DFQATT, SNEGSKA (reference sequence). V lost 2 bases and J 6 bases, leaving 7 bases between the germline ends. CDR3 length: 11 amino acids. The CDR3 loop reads CSARTRAEAFF. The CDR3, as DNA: TGCAGTGCTAGAACGAGGGCTGAAGCTTTCTTT.

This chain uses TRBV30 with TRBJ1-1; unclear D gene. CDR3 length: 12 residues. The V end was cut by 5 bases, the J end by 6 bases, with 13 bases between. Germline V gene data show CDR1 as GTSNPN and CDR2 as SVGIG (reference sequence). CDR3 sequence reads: CAWDRRSAEAFF. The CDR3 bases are TGTGCCTGGGACCGGAGGTCGGCTGAAGCTTTCTTT.

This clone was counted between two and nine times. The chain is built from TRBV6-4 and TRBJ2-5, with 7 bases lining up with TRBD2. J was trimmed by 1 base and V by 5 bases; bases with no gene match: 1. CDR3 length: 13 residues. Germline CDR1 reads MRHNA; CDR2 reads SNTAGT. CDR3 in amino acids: CASSREAQETQYF. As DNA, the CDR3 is TGTGCCAGCAGTCGGGAGGCCCAAGAGACCCAGTACTTC.

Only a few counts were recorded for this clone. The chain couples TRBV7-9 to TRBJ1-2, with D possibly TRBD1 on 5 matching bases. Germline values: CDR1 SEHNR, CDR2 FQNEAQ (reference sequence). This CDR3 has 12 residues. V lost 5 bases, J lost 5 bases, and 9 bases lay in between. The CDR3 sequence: CASSTEGYGYTF. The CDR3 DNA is TGTGCCAGCAGCACGGAGGGGTATGGCTACACCTTC.

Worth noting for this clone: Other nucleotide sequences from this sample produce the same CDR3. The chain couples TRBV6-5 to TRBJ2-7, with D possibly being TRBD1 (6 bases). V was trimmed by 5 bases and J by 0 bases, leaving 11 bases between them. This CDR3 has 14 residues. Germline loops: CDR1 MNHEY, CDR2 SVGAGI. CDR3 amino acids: CASSRTASSYEQYF. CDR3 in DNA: TGTGCCAGCAGTCGGACAGCCAGCTCCTACGAGCAGTACTTC.